This T cell receptor (beta chain) stems from a study of blood T cell repertoires in COVID-19. Study-level background: Some COVID-19 samples were acute and others convalescent; all came from the United States, Italy and Spain.

V was trimmed by 3 bases and J by 4 bases, leaving 10 bases between them. In germline, CDR1 is SGHTA, CDR2 FQGNSA. This CDR3 has 14 amino acids. TCRdb keeps only in-frame clones here, not all; method: immunoSEQ multiplex PCR. The data show 200,000 or so clones, with approximately 80% seen just once and about 2.3% held by the top ten. The TCR originated in a man aged 35-49 years who had recovered from COVID-19. The sequenced material came from peripheral blood. The chain combines TRBV7-2 with TRBJ2-1; D is unclear. Here the CDR3 reads CASSFGGNYNEQFF. In nucleotides, the CDR3 is TGTGCCAGCAGCTTTGGTGGCAATTACAATGAGCAGTTCTTC.